This T cell receptor (beta chain) was retrieved from a study of blood T cells in healthy people across ages. This clonotype was recorded a few times. Its antigen remains unknown. Using a J-beta primer mix together with a sample-barcoded 5' primer, a second PCR was run for about 6 to 12 cycles. TCRdb re-called the 5' RACE reads through MiXCR, storing one row per CDR3 protein. This table has 750,000 to 850,000 distinct CDR3 sequences, 20% to 30% appearing once. Study-wide points: PBMC samples, being unsorted, prevented any conclusive comparison of naive and antigen-experienced cells. One million T cells yielded diversity estimates that were considered underestimates.

The sample was also linked to a second study, of T cells of mothers and their children. That study adds: Sequencing got over 8 million TCR beta CDR3 reads from each mother and several million from each child.

This sequence was found in a boy under 18 in good health. Specimen: blood.

The CDR3 region has the DNA TGCGCCAGCAGCCAACAGACTGGGAATCAGCCCCAGCATTTT. It encodes CASSQQTGNQPQHF. This rearrangement joins TRBV4-1 to TRBJ1-5, with D unclear. Germline V lookup: CDR1 MGHRA, CDR2 YSYEKL. The CDR3 totals 14 residues. The ends were cut back, 2 bases at V and 4 bases at J, with 9 bases in the middle.